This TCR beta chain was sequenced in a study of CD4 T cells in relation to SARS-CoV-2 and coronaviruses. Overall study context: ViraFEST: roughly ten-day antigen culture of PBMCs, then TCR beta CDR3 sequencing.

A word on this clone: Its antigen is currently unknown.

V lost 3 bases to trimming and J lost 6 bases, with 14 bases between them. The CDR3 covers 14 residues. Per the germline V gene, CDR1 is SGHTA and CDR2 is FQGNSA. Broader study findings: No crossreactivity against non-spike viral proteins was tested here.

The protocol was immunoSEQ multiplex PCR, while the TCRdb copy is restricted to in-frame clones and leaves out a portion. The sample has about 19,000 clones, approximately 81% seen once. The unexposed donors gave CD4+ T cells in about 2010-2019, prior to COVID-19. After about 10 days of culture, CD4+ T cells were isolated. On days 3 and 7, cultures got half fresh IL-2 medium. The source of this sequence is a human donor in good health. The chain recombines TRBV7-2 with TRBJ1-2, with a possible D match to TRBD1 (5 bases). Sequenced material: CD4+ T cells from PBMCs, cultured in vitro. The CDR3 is CASSLDQGRDGYTF. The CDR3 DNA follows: TGTGCCAGCAGCTTGGATCAGGGACGAGATGGCTACACCTTC.